The T cell receptor (beta chain) under discussion was sequenced for a study of breast tumors, draining lymph nodes, adjacent tissues. Looked up from germline, CDR1 is LNHDA and CDR2 is SQIVND (reference sequence). CDR3 size: 16 residues. J was trimmed by 8 bases and V by 7 bases; bases with no gene match: 10. Axillary draining lymph nodes of breast cancer patients supplied the node samples. Overall study findings and caveats: Tumor and nontumor repertoires were significantly more similar in luminal-like than in basal-like breast cancer. Tumors had less TCR diversity than lymph nodes, more than nontumor tissue.

TCRdb itself ran the multiplex PCR reads through MiXCR, one entry per CDR3 protein. The table has some 150,000 distinct CDR3 sequences, about 22% seen once; the top ten hold about 2.6%. Concerning this clonotype: Its specificity is not known. A read error may explain this, as a much larger clone is one base away.

The receptor's source is a female donor with breast cancer. Some clones in this sample may be carry-over from other donors' samples. The sample was axillary lymph node tissue. The V gene is TRBV19, the J gene TRBJ2-1; 14 bases are a match to TRBD2. CDR3 loop: CASNIPGLAGADEQFF. The CDR3 coding sequence is TGTGCCAGTAATATCCCGGGACTAGCGGGGGCTGATGAGCAGTTCTTC. Supplemented by reference TRBV19 and TRBJ2-1, the full variable domain reads DGGITQSPKYLFRKEGQNVTLSCEQNLNHDAMYWYRQDPGQGLRLIYYSQIVNDFQKGDIAEGYSVSREKKESFPLTVTSAQKNPTAFYLCASNIPGLAGADEQFFGPGTRLTVL.